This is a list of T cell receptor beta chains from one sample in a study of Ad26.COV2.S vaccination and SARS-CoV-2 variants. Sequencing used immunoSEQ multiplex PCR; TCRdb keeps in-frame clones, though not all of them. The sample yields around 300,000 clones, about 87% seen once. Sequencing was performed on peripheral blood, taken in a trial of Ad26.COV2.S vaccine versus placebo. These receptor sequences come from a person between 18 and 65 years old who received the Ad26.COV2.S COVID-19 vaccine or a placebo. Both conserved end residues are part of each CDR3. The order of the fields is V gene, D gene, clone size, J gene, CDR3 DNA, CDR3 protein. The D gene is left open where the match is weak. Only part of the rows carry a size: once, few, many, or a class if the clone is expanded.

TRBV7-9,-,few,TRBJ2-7,TGTGCCAGCAGCCTTTTAGTTGGGGGTACCTACGAGCAGTACTTC,CASSLLVGGTYEQYF
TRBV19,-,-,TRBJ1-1,TGTGCCAGTAGTAACTACAGGGAGTCCACTGAAGCTTTCTTT,CASSNYRESTEAFF
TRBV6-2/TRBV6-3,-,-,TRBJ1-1,TGTGCCAGCAGTTGGGAGCCGTTGAACACTGAAGCTTTCTTT,CASSWEPLNTEAFF
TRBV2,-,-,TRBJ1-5,TGTGCCAGCAGCGGTGACACAGCAAGCAATCAGCCCCAGCATTTT,CASSGDTASNQPQHF
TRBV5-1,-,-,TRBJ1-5,TGCGCCAGCAGCAGCACAGGGATGGGCAATCAGCCCCAGCATTTT,CASSSTGMGNQPQHF
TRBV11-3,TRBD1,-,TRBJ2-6,TGTGCCAGCAGCGCAAGGACAGGGCTTTCTGGGGCCAACGTCCTGACTTTC,CASSARTGLSGANVLTF
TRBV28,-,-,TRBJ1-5,TGTGCCAGCAGTTCTCGGACAGCCCTACTTAATCAGCCCCAGCATTTT,CASSSRTALLNQPQHF
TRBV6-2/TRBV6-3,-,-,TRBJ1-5,TGTGCCAGCAGTTACTCTTGGGCAGGGATCAATCAGCCCCAGCATTTT,CASSYSWAGINQPQHF
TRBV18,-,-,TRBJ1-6,TGTGCCAGCTCACCAACAGGTCCTCCCCTTAATTCACCCCTCCACTTT,CASSPTGPPLNSPLHF
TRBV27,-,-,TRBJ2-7,TGTGCCAGCAGTTTCAGTTCGACCTACGAGCAGTACTTC,CASSFSSTYEQYF
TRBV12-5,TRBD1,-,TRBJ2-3,TGTGCTAGTGGCCCCGGGACAGGGGGCCCAGATACGCAGTATTTT,CASGPGTGGPDTQYF
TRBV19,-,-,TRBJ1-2,TGTGCCAGTAGTGCACAGGGCTATGGCTACACCTTC,CASSAQGYGYTF
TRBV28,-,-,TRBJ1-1,TGTGCCAGCAGTGAGGGCCAAGCTTTCTTT,CASSEGQAFF
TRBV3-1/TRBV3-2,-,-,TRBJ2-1,TGTGCCAGCAGCCAAAAATTAATCGATGAGCAGTTCTTC,CASSQKLIDEQFF
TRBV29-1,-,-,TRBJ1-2,TGCAGCGTTGAAATATACGGCCAGGGACTGTATAGCGATGGCTACACCTTC,CSVEIYGQGLYSDGYTF
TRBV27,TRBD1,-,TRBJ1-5,TGTGCCAGCAGTTTGGACAGGGCTAGCAATCAGCCCCAGCATTTT,CASSLDRASNQPQHF
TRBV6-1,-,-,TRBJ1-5,TGTGCCAGCAGTGAACATTATAGCAATCAGCCCCAGCATTTT,CASSEHYSNQPQHF
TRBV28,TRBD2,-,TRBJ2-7,TGTGCCAGCAGTTTAGGGCTAGCGGGACCCTACGAGCAGTACTTC,CASSLGLAGPYEQYF
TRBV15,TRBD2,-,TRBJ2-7,TGTGCCACCAGCAGAGCCCCCCGGGGGGATTACGAGCAGTACTTC,CATSRAPRGDYEQYF
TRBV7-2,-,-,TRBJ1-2,TGTGCCAGCAGCTCGAGGGGAATGGGGTATGGCTACACCTTC,CASSSRGMGYGYTF
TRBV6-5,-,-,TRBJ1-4,TGTGCCAGCAGTTATGGGAGGGTCATTTCTGAAAAACTGTTTTTT,CASSYGRVISEKLFF
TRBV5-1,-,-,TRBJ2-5,TGCGCCAGCAGCTTCTCCGGGGGGCCCCAAGAGACCCAGTACTTC,CASSFSGGPQETQYF
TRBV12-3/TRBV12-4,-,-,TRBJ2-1,TGTGCCAGCAGTTTAAATGGAGGGAATGAGCAGTTCTTC,CASSLNGGNEQFF
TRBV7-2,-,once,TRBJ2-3,TGTGCCAGCAGCTTAAGGGGGGTCCGGTCGAATACGCAGTATTTT,CASSLRGVRSNTQYF
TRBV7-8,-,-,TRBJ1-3,TGTGCCAGCAGCACACCGGACAGTCTGGGTGGAAACACCATATATTTT,CASSTPDSLGGNTIYF
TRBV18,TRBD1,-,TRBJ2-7,TGTGCCAGCTCACCCCGACAGGGTAACAGCAACTACGAGCAGTACTTC,CASSPRQGNSNYEQYF
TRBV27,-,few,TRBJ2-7,TGTGCCAGCAGTTTCACAGAGAGGGGGATCTACGAGCAGTACTTC,CASSFTERGIYEQYF
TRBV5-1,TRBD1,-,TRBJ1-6,TGCGCCAGCAGCCCGGACAGGGGTTCGGGATCACCCCTCCACTTT,CASSPDRGSGSPLHF
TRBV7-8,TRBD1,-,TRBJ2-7,TGTGCCAGCAGCGCAAAGCTTAGGGACAGGGGTTTCTACGAGCAGTACTTC,CASSAKLRDRGFYEQYF
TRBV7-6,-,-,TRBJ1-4,TGTGCCAGCAGCTTAGCGCCCGGGGAAGAGAAACTGTTTTTT,CASSLAPGEEKLFF
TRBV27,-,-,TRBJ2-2,TGTGCCAGCAGTTCCAGTTCCCGAGGGCGCAGCACCGGGGAGCTGTTTTTT,CASSSSSRGRSTGELFF
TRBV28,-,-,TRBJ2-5,TGTGCCAGCAGCTCCTGGACAGGGTTGGGAGGGGAGACCCAGTACTTC,CASSSWTGLGGETQYF